Each of the 4 T cell receptor beta chains below was sequenced from the same sample in a study of OX40 agonist ivuxolimab in advanced cancers. TCRdb's table, derived via immunoSEQ multiplex PCR, lists solely in-frame clones and lacks some. The data show 91,000 or so clones, approximately 93% seen once. The material was CD4+ or CD8+ T cells sorted from blood, obtained in a trial of the OX40 agonist ivuxolimab. Every receptor here comes from an adult with an advanced solid tumor such as melanoma, head and neck, liver or kidney cancer.

The V gene is TRBV5-4, the J gene TRBJ1-6; 9 nucleotides agree with TRBD1. Germline CDR1 SGHNT, CDR2 YYREEE (reference sequence). J gave up 6 bases and V 4 bases, and 14 bases lay outside the gene matches. This CDR3 is 18 amino acids long. The CDR3 here is CASSQSIRDRDSNSPLHF. CDR3 sequence (DNA): TGTGCCAGCAGCCAGTCAATCCGGGACAGGGACTCTAATTCACCCCTCCACTTT.

This clone occurred once. This chain connects TRBV14 to TRBJ1-2, with 8 nucleotides matching TRBD1. CDR1 SGHDN and CDR2 FVKESK come from the germline V gene. V lost 4 bases to trimming and J lost 4 bases; unmatched junction nucleotides: 8. This CDR3 region has 15 residues. In DNA, the CDR3 is TGTGCCAGCAGCCGACAGGGGATAAAGTTCTATGGCTACACCTTC. Residues: CASSRQGIKFYGYTF. Combining the CDR3 with reference TRBV14 and TRBJ1-2 gives the whole variable domain EAGVTQFPSHSVIEKGQTVTLRCDPISGHDNLYWYRRVMGKEIKFLLHFVKESKQDESGMPNNRFLAERTGGTYSTLKVQPAELEDSGVYFCASSRQGIKFYGYTFGSGTRLTVV.

The V call is TRBV5-1, the J call TRBJ1-1, with a possible D match to TRBD1 (5 bases). V lost 5 bases and J 0 bases, leaving 14 bases between the germline ends. There are 15 residues in the CDR3. Germline values: CDR1 SGHRS, CDR2 YFSETQ. CDR3 sequence reads: CASSSYGGVNTEAFF. The CDR3 nucleotides read TGCGCCAGCAGTTCGTACGGGGGTGTGAACACTGAAGCTTTCTTT.

V is TRBV6-6 and J is TRBJ1-1; D is unresolved. Germline V gene data show CDR1 as MNHNY and CDR2 as SVGAGI (reference sequence). This CDR3 region has 14 residues. Trimming left V 2 bases short and J 3 bases short, with 10 bases between. The CDR3 DNA reads as TGTGCCAGCAGTTACCAGGTGGGAGACACTGAAGCTTTCTTT. Residues: CASSYQVGDTEAFF.